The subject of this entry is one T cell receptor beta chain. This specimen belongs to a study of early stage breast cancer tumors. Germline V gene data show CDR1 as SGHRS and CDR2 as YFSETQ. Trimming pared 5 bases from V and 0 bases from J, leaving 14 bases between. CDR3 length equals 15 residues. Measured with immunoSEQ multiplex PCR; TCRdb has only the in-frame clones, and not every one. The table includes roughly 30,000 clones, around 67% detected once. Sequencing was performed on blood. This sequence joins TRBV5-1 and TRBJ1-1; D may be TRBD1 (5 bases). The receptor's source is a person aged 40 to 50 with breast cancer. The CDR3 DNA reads TGCGCCAGCAGTGGACACCCCAGGATGAACACTGAAGCTTTCTTT. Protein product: CASSGHPRMNTEAFF. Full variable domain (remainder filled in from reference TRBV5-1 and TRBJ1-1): KAGVTQTPRYLIKTRGQQVTLSCSPISGHRSVSWYQQTPGQGLQFLFEYFSETQRNKGNFPGRFSGRQFSNSRSEMNVSTLELGDSALYLCASSGHPRMNTEAFFGQGTRLTVV.